This T cell receptor beta chain came from a study of CD8 T cells in Susac syndrome. An input of about 0.45 to 1 ug of RNA was subjected to reverse transcription using random hexamers. A multiplex approach, immunoSEQ multiplex PCR, amplified TCR beta CDR3 across 54 Vbeta and 13 Jbeta. TCRdb called the immunoSEQ multiplex PCR reads again in MiXCR, with one record for every CDR3 protein. The table lists a few hundred thousand distinct CDR3 sequences, 95% of them singletons. The TCR originated in a human donor with multiple sclerosis. Sequencing was done on a sample of CD4+ T cells from PBMCs.

The CDR3 nucleotides are TGTGCCACCAGCAGAGATCGAGGGCCCCAGCATTTT. Its protein is CATSRDRGPQHF. V is TRBV15 and J is TRBJ1-5; no definite D call. The V gene lost 0 bases and the J gene lost 9 bases, with 6 bases spanning the gap. Germline CDR1 LNHNV, CDR2 YYDKDF (reference sequence). The CDR3 has 12 residues. The whole variable domain, filled in from reference TRBV15 and TRBJ1-5, reads DAMVIQNPRYQVTQFGKPVTLSCSQTLNHNVMYWYQQKSSQAPKLLFHYYDKDFNNEADTPDNFQSRRPNTSFCFLDIRSPGLGDTAMYLCATSRDRGPQHFGDGTRLSIL.